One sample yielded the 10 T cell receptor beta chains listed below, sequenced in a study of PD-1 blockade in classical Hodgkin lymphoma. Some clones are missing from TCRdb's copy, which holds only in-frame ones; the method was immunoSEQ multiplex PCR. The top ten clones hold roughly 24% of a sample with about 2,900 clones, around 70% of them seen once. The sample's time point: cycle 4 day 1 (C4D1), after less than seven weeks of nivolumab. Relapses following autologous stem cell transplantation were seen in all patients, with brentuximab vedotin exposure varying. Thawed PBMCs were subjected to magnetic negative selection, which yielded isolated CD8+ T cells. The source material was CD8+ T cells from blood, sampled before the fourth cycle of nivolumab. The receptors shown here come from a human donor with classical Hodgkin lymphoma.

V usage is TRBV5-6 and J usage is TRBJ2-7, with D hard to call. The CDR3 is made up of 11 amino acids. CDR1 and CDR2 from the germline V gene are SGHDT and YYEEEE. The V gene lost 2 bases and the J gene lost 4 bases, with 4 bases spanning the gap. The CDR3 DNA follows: TGTGCCAGCAGCTTTAGGTACGAGCAGTACTTC. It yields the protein CASSFRYEQYF.

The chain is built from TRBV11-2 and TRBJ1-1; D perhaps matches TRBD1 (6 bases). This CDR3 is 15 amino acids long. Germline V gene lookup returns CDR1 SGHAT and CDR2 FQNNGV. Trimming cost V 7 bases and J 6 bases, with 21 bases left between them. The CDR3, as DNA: TGTGCCAGCACCACCCCCTGGGGGGCGAGGCCTGAAGCTTTCTTT. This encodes CASTTPWGARPEAFF.

The CDR3 sequence is CASSLNTRSQETQYF. CDR3 nucleotide sequence: TGTGCCAGCAGCTTGAATACCCGCAGCCAAGAGACCCAGTACTTC. This rearrangement joins TRBV5-5 to TRBJ2-5; D gene uncertain. Trimming stripped 1 base from V and 1 base from J, with 11 bases between. CDR1 and CDR2 from the germline V gene are SGHKS and YYEKEE (reference sequence). The CDR3 totals 15 residues.

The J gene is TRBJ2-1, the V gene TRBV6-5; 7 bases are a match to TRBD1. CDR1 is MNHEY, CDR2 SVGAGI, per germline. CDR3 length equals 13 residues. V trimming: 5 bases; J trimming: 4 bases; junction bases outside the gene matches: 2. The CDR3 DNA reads TGTGCCAGCAGTGTGACAGGGTACAATGAGCAGTTCTTC. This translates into CASSVTGYNEQFF.

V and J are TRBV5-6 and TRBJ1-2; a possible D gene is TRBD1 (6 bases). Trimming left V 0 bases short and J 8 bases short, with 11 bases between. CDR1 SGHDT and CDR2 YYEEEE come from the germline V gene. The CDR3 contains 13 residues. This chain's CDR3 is CASSLVGGSGYTF. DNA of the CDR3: TGTGCCAGCAGCTTGGTGGGGGGCAGCGGCTACACCTTC.

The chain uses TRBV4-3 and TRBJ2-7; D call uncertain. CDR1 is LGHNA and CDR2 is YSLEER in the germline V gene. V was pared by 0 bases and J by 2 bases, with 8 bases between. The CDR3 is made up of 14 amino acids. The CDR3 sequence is CASSQERNAYEQYF. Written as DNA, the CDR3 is TGCGCCAGCAGCCAAGAACGGAACGCCTACGAGCAGTACTTC.

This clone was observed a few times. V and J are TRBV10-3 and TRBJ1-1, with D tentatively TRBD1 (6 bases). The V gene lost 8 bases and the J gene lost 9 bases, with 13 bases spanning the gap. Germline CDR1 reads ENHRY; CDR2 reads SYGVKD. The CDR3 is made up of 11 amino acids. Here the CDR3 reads CAIGRGDQAFF. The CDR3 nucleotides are TGTGCCATCGGGAGGGGGGACCAAGCTTTCTTT.

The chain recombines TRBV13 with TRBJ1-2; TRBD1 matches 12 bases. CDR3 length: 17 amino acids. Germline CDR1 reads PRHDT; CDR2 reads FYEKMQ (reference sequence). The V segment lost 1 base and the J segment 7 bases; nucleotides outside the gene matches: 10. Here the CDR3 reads CASSLAPSRDRGLGYTF. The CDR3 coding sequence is TGTGCCAGCAGCTTAGCCCCGTCCCGGGACAGGGGGCTTGGCTACACCTTC.

CDR3 residues: CASSLESDTQYF. CDR3 in DNA: TGTGCCAGCAGTCTGGAGTCAGATACGCAGTATTTT. The V and J genes are TRBV25-1 and TRBJ2-3, with D unresolved. CDR3 length: 12 residues. CDR1 MGHDK and CDR2 SYGVNS come from the germline V gene. V was shortened by 5 bases and J by 4 bases, with 7 bases between the two germline ends.

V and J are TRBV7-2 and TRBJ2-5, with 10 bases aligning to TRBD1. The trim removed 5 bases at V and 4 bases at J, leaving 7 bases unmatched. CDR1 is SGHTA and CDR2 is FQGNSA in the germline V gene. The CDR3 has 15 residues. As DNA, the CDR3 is TGTGCCAGCAGCGGCCGGGACAGGGGCGGAGAGACCCAGTACTTC. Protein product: CASSGRDRGGETQYF.